A selection of T cell receptor beta chains follows, all from one sample in a study of CD8 T cells in ankylosing spondylitis. MiXCR, applied by TCRdb to the 5' RACE reads, yields one record per CDR3 protein. The sample shows hundreds of thousands of distinct CDR3 sequences, 32% of them seen only once. The sequenced sample consisted of blood, either unsorted or a sorted T cell fraction (not recorded which). Receptor source: a male donor with ankylosing spondylitis or in good health (not recorded which). Both conserved end residues are part of each CDR3. Each record gives: CDR3 length, D gene, J gene, V gene, clone size, CDR3 protein, CDR3 DNA. The D gene is left open where the match is weak. Clone size is stated in some rows and not others, as once, few, many or a class when expanded.

length: 17
D: TRBD2
J: TRBJ2-3
V: TRBV12-3/TRBV12-4
size: few
CDR3: CASSHALAGGGTDTQYF
DNA: TGTGCCAGCAGCCATGCACTAGCGGGGGGGGGCACAGATACGCAGTATTTT

length: 12
D: NA
J: TRBJ2-1
V: TRBV29-1
size: NA
CDR3: CSVERGYNEQFF
DNA: TGCAGCGTTGAGAGGGGTTACAATGAGCAGTTCTTC

length: 14
D: NA
J: TRBJ2-7
V: TRBV28
size: NA
CDR3: CASRPGQRHYEQYF
DNA: TGTGCCAGCCGGCCCGGGCAGAGACACTACGAGCAGTACTTC

length: 14
D: NA
J: TRBJ2-5
V: TRBV10-3
size: NA
CDR3: CAISEKVVPGTQYF
DNA: TGTGCCATCAGTGAAAAGGTGGTTCCAGGGACCCAGTACTTC

length: 14
D: TRBD2
J: TRBJ2-7
V: TRBV12-3/TRBV12-4
size: NA
CDR3: CASTFRRSGTEQYF
DNA: TGTGCCAGCACGTTCCGGCGTAGCGGGACCGAGCAGTACTTC

length: 14
D: TRBD2
J: TRBJ2-5
V: TRBV20-1
size: few
CDR3: CSAQTGRGEETQYF
DNA: TGCAGTGCCCAGACGGGGCGGGGGGAAGAGACCCAGTACTTC

length: 13
D: NA
J: TRBJ2-7
V: TRBV15
size: NA
CDR3: CATSTGGADEQYF
DNA: TGTGCCACCAGCACCGGGGGCGCAGACGAGCAGTACTTC

length: 18
D: NA
J: TRBJ2-1
V: TRBV4-1
size: NA
CDR3: CASSYRPQGLSSYNEQFF
DNA: TGCGCCAGCAGCTACCGACCCCAGGGTCTTTCCTCCTACAATGAGCAGTTCTTC

length: 15
D: TRBD1
J: TRBJ2-7
V: TRBV7-9
size: few
CDR3: CASSLVQGDTYEQYF
DNA: TGTGCCAGCAGCTTAGTACAGGGGGACACCTACGAGCAGTACTTC

length: 14
D: NA
J: TRBJ2-7
V: TRBV11-2
size: NA
CDR3: CASSTLSGQRAQYF
DNA: TGTGCCAGCAGCACCTTATCGGGACAACGCGCTCAGTACTTC

length: 14
D: TRBD1
J: TRBJ2-7
V: TRBV20-1
size: few
CDR3: CSARGTGGSHEQYF
DNA: TGCAGTGCTAGAGGGACAGGGGGGTCCCACGAGCAGTACTTC

length: 12
D: NA
J: TRBJ2-1
V: TRBV5-1
size: few
CDR3: CASSLQWREQFF
DNA: TGCGCCAGCAGCTTACAGTGGAGAGAGCAGTTCTTC

length: 15
D: TRBD2
J: TRBJ2-2
V: TRBV3-1
size: NA
CDR3: CASTPRGLGIGELFF
DNA: TGTGCCAGCACCCCGAGGGGACTAGGCATCGGGGAGCTGTTTTTT

length: 16
D: NA
J: TRBJ1-6
V: TRBV20-1
size: few
CDR3: CSATPVTPSYNSPLHF
DNA: TGCAGTGCTACCCCAGTGACACCATCCTATAATTCACCCCTCCACTTT

length: 16
D: NA
J: TRBJ2-1
V: TRBV15
size: NA
CDR3: CATSRLNWSSYNEQFF
DNA: TGTGCCACCAGCAGATTAAACTGGAGCTCCTACAATGAGCAGTTCTTC

length: 15
D: TRBD1
J: TRBJ2-7
V: TRBV6-5
size: few
CDR3: CASSYSGRQGYEQYF
DNA: TGTGCCAGCAGTTACAGCGGTAGACAGGGGTACGAGCAGTACTTC

length: 14
D: TRBD1
J: TRBJ2-7
V: TRBV7-9
size: NA
CDR3: CASSNRDRVHEQYF
DNA: TGTGCCAGCAGCAACCGGGACAGGGTCCACGAGCAGTACTTC

length: 11
D: NA
J: TRBJ2-7
V: TRBV20-1
size: many
CDR3: CSAREGYEQYF
DNA: TGCAGTGCTAGAGAGGGCTACGAGCAGTACTTC

length: 14
D: NA
J: TRBJ2-1
V: TRBV20-1
size: NA
CDR3: CSARRGNYLDEQFF
DNA: TGCAGTGCTAGGAGGGGAAATTACCTTGATGAGCAGTTCTTC

length: 15
D: TRBD2
J: TRBJ2-3
V: TRBV6-5
size: few
CDR3: CASSLAGEVTDTQYF
DNA: TGTGCCAGCAGTTTGGCGGGGGAAGTCACAGATACGCAGTATTTT

length: 16
D: NA
J: TRBJ2-5
V: TRBV9
size: NA
CDR3: CASSVVSAVDQETQYF
DNA: TGTGCCAGCAGCGTAGTCAGTGCCGTAGACCAAGAGACCCAGTACTTC

length: 12
D: NA
J: TRBJ2-3
V: TRBV11-2
size: few
CDR3: CASSLDQGGQYF
DNA: TGTGCCAGCAGCTTAGATCAGGGGGGGCAGTATTTT